Listed below are T cell receptor beta chains from one sample, sequenced in a study of blood T cell repertoires in COVID-19. The method was immunoSEQ multiplex PCR; TCRdb's version includes in-frame clones alone and lacks a portion of them. The sample contains 65,000 or so clones, about 77% of which appear only once. Specimen: peripheral blood. These receptors came from a human donor in a cohort sampled during active COVID-19. Each CDR3 is given without its conserved first and last residue. A D gene is named only where the DNA matches it firmly.

V,J,D,CDR3
TRBV19,TRBJ2-2,.,ASSMGGGWTTGELF
TRBV19,TRBJ2-3,.,ASSNAAGRGGVFDTQY
TRBV19,TRBJ2-1,.,ASSIDVRGAYNEQF
TRBV15,TRBJ1-1,.,ATSAHPLKGPNTEAF
TRBV29-1,TRBJ2-1,TRBD2,SVHSGTSVLNEQF
TRBV6-2/TRBV6-3,TRBJ2-7,TRBD1,ASSYRGRLSYEQY
TRBV4-1,TRBJ2-5,.,ASSQLLRTRYQETQY
TRBV9,TRBJ1-6,.,ASTRASSYNSPLH
TRBV30,TRBJ2-3,TRBD2,AWSAASGSTDTQY
TRBV6-6,TRBJ1-6,.,ASNTGLWDSPLH
TRBV10-3,TRBJ1-5,.,AISEQSNQPQH
TRBV5-5,TRBJ2-5,TRBD1,ASSPDRQETQY
TRBV6-5,TRBJ2-7,.,AIQWSREAVGQY
TRBV12-3/TRBV12-4,TRBJ2-6,.,ASSKLGANVLT
TRBV5-1,TRBJ2-5,TRBD2,ASSLIASGGETQY
TRBV19,TRBJ1-5,TRBD1,ASSFSGQGSNQPQH
TRBV19,TRBJ2-7,.,ASKRGAGAAYEQY
TRBV7-8,TRBJ2-6,TRBD2,ASSPPSGRGGANVLT
TRBV19,TRBJ1-1,.,ASSSRGTEAF
TRBV5-4,TRBJ2-3,TRBD2,ASSNGLAGFADTQY
TRBV4-2,TRBJ2-7,TRBD1,ASSQGSPGQGAYEQY
TRBV2,TRBJ2-5,.,ASSERETQY
TRBV7-9,TRBJ2-7,TRBD1,ASSKRDRRPYEQY
TRBV4-3,TRBJ1-5,.,ASSQVHAGPNQPQH
TRBV2,TRBJ1-1,.,ASRGVNTEAF
TRBV29-1,TRBJ1-1,TRBD1,SVEYRGLLTEAF
TRBV2,TRBJ1-1,TRBD1,ASSQTGGMTEAF
TRBV11-3,TRBJ2-1,.,ASSPVGANEQF
TRBV5-1,TRBJ2-2,TRBD2,ASRASGSPGTGELF
TRBV9,TRBJ2-2,TRBD2,ASSVSGRVDTGELF
TRBV6-6,TRBJ2-5,TRBD2,ASSYGSSGRRETQY
TRBV15,TRBJ1-2,.,ATSRGLADNYGYT
TRBV7-9,TRBJ2-2,.,ASSLSGYTGELF
TRBV11-1,TRBJ1-2,.,ASSFDRRNYGYT
TRBV28,TRBJ2-5,.,ASSMPGVGGGTQY
TRBV12-3/TRBV12-4,TRBJ2-1,.,ASSQYNEQF
TRBV5-5,TRBJ1-3,TRBD1,ASSGRQGGTGNTIY
TRBV11-3,TRBJ2-7,.,ASSLNYQGRSEQY
TRBV2,TRBJ1-4,.,ASSRSRDLGEKLF
TRBV6-5,TRBJ1-2,.,AANGLLSGYT
TRBV3-1/TRBV3-2,TRBJ1-2,.,ASSQGGSSGYT
TRBV28,TRBJ2-1,TRBD1,ASSSGQGHYNEQF
TRBV29-1,TRBJ2-1,.,SVDRGPYNEQF
TRBV5-8,TRBJ2-5,.,ASSLESSGYLTQY
TRBV5-4,TRBJ2-2,TRBD2,ASSPQALALTGELF
TRBV9,TRBJ1-2,.,ASSATPERAYYGYT
TRBV4-1,TRBJ2-5,.,ASSQDGARFETQY
TRBV6-6,TRBJ1-1,.,ASSRQGNTEAF
TRBV7-9,TRBJ1-4,TRBD1,ASSPGQGAYYEKLF
TRBV30,TRBJ2-7,.,AWSRGPYEQY
TRBV4-1,TRBJ1-2,.,ASSQVSNGYGYT
TRBV15,TRBJ1-1,.,ATGRGMNTEAF
TRBV18,TRBJ1-1,.,ASSHNPTEAF